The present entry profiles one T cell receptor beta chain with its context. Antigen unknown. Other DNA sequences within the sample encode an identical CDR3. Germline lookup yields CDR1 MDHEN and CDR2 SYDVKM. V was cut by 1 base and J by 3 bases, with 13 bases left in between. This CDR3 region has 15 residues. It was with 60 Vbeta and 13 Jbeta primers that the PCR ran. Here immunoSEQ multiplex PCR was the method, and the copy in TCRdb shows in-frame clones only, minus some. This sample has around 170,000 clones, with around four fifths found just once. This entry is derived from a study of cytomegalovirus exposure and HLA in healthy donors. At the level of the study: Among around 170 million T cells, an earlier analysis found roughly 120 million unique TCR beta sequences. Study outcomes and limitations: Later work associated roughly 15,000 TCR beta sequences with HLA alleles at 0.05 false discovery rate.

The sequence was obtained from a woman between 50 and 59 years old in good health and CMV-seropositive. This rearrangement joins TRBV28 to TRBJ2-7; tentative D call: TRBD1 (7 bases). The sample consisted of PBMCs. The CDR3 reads CASSLSQGGGYEQYF. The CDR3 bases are TGTGCCAGCAGTTTATCCCAGGGGGGAGGCTACGAGCAGTACTTC.